The present T cell receptor (beta chain) was sequenced within a study of CD8 T cells in ankylosing spondylitis. Findings of the study overall: Characteristic, it appeared, of ankylosing spondylitis blood was a TCR beta motif of about eight highly homologous variants.

MiXCR, run by TCRdb on the 5' RACE reads, gives a single entry per CDR3 protein. Among 250,000 to 350,000 distinct CDR3 sequences listed, 15% to 25% were seen once. Germline V gives CDR1 DFQATT, CDR2 SNEGSKA (reference sequence). This CDR3 is 15 amino acids long. Trimming took 6 bases from V and 3 from J, leaving 20 bases between them. This clonotype occurred a few times. Its antigen is unknown. The chain combines TRBV20-1 with TRBJ1-1, with D perhaps matching TRBD1 (5 bases). The sample comprised blood, either unsorted or a sorted T cell fraction (not recorded which). The source is a male donor with ankylosing spondylitis or in good health (not recorded which). Here the CDR3 DNA reads TGCAGTGCGCTCCCCGGGACGGAGATACACACTGAAGCTTTCTTT. Translating it yields CSALPGTEIHTEAFF.